These 26 T cell receptor beta chains were all obtained from the same sample, sequenced in a study of breast tumors, draining lymph nodes, adjacent tissues. TCRdb re-called the multiplex PCR reads with MiXCR, one entry per CDR3 protein. The data show 130,000 or so distinct CDR3 sequences, with 32% seen just once and 2.3% held by the top ten. Samples came from axillary lymph nodes draining the breast cancer. Material: axillary lymph node tissue. These receptors all come from a female donor with breast cancer. Some clones in this sample may be carry-over from other donors' samples.

This clonotype was seen only a few times. A junction boundary mismatches the germline segment, possibly from a read error. The V gene is TRBV6-5, the J gene TRBJ1-3, with a weak D call TRBD1 (5 bases). The length of the CDR3 is 15 residues. Per the germline V gene, CDR1 is MNHEY and CDR2 is SVGAGI. CDR3 region: CASSHSIGGGNTIYF. The CDR3 bases are TGTGCCAGCAGTCACTCGATTGGGGGTGGAAACACCATATATTTT.

This clonotype was seen a few times. One junction end does not reproduce the germline sequence, and a read error may be involved. This chain connects TRBV11-2 to TRBJ2-3, with 7 bases matching TRBD2. Germline CDR1 is SGHAT and CDR2 is FQNNGV. CDR3 length: 15 amino acids. CDR3 in amino acids: CASSFLGGGSDTQYF. In DNA form, the CDR3 reads TGTGCCAGCAGCTTTTTGGGGGGGGGGTCAGATACGCAATATTTT.

This chain joins TRBV10-2 and TRBJ1-5, with D possibly matching TRBD1 (6 bases). The germline V and J ends were trimmed by 2 bases and 11 bases, with 16 bases remaining between them. This CDR3 spans 14 amino acids. Germline CDR1 and CDR2: WSHSY and SAAADI. The CDR3 DNA reads as TGCGCCAGCAGTGAGCCACAGGGCTTAGAGACCCAGCATTTT. Its translation is CASSEPQGLETQHF.

This clonotype has ten or more counts. The genes are TRBV7-3 and TRBJ2-3; D is uncertain. The V gene lost 4 bases and the J gene lost 4 bases, with 9 bases spanning the gap. The CDR3 totals 13 residues. Germline V gives CDR1 SGHTA, CDR2 FQGTGA. The CDR3 loop is CASSSPPSDTQYF. The CDR3, as DNA: TGTGCCAGCAGCTCCCCGCCCTCAGATACGCAGTATTTT.

This rearrangement joins TRBV6-5 to TRBJ2-7; TRBD1 aligns across 8 bases. Germline trimming cut 6 bases from V and 7 bases from J; bases unmatched to any gene: 11. The CDR3 runs to 14 residues. CDR1 is MNHEY, CDR2 SVGAGI, per germline. CDR3 sequence (DNA): TGTGCCAGCAGGAACAGGGGGGACGCCGGGGAGCAGTACTTC. This encodes CASRNRGDAGEQYF.

This clonotype was recorded at least ten times. At one end the junction does not follow the germline gene, possibly because of a read error. This CDR3 reads CSARDATGYYGYTF. Written as DNA, the CDR3 is TGCAGTGCTAGAGATGCAACAGGGTACTACGGCTACACCTTC. The chain couples TRBV20-1 to TRBJ1-2; TRBD1 is a possible D gene (6 bases). The CDR3 is 14 amino acids. CDR1 and CDR2 from the germline V gene are DFQATT and SNEGSKA (reference sequence).

This clonotype turned up a few times. The junction and the germline gene differ at one end; a read error may be behind it. The chain recombines TRBV9 with TRBJ1-3, with D possibly matching TRBD1 (5 bases). The CDR3 is 15 residues long. Germline values: CDR1 SGDLS, CDR2 YYNGEE. CDR3 amino acids: CASSRTGSIGDTIYF. CDR3 nucleotides: TGTGCCAGCAGCCGTACAGGCTCTATTGGAGACACCATATATTTT.

This clonotype has a count of ten or more. The chain is built from TRBV19 and TRBJ1-4; tentative D call: TRBD1 (5 bases). This CDR3 region has 16 residues. V was clipped by 5 bases and J by 0 bases, with 13 bases between them. Germline lookup yields CDR1 LNHDA and CDR2 SQIVND (reference sequence). This CDR3 is CASSARGIATNEKLFF. DNA of the CDR3: TGTGCCAGTAGTGCTCGGGGGATTGCAACTAATGAAAAACTGTTTTTT.

Ten or more counts support this clonotype. The chain employs TRBV6-6 and TRBJ2-2; D is perhaps TRBD1 or TRBD2 (6 bases each). Germline values: CDR1 MNHNY, CDR2 SVGAGI (reference sequence). The V and J ends lost 9 bases and 1 base respectively, with 15 bases between them. There are 15 residues in the CDR3. This CDR3 is CASGAGGLNTGELFF. The CDR3 DNA follows: TGTGCCAGTGGCGCCGGGGGCTTGAACACCGGGGAGCTGTTTTTT.

This clonotype was detected only once. The rearrangement links TRBV3-2 to TRBJ1-2; TRBD1, as called in the table, went unchecked against the DNA. TRBV3-2 is marked as a pseudogene. CDR3 length: 14 residues. This CDR3 is CASSQGPQGSGHTF. The CDR3 DNA is TGCGCCAGCAGCCAAGGGCCCCAAGGTAGTGGCCACACCTTC.

This clonotype was counted ten times or more. J is TRBJ2-6 and V is TRBV29-1, with D hard to call. This CDR3 is 14 amino acids long. Per germline, CDR1 SQVTM and CDR2 ANQGSEA. Trimming stripped 4 bases from V and 0 bases from J, with 7 bases between. CDR3 sequence: CSVGPSSGANVLTF. CDR3 nucleotide sequence: TGCAGCGTTGGGCCAAGCTCTGGGGCCAACGTCCTGACTTTC.

This clonotype was detected only a few times. The V call is TRBV6-5, the J call TRBJ2-7; TRBD1 matches at 7 bases. The CDR3 is made up of 14 amino acids. Germline CDR1 reads MNHEY; CDR2 reads SVGAGI. The trim removed 6 bases at V and 6 bases at J, leaving 11 bases unmatched. The CDR3 here is CASRQIKTGSEQYF. The CDR3 nucleotides read TGTGCCAGCAGGCAAATAAAGACAGGGAGCGAGCAGTACTTC.

The rearrangement links TRBV18 to TRBJ1-1; no reliable D call. Germline lookup yields CDR1 KGHSH and CDR2 LQKENI. Trimming removed 0 bases from V and 3 bases from J, with 8 bases in between. The CDR3 contains 14 residues. Here the CDR3 DNA reads TGTGCCAGCTCACCACCAGGGCAATACACTGAAGCTTTCTTT. This encodes CASSPPGQYTEAFF. The variable domain in full, completed from reference TRBV18 and TRBJ1-1, reads NAGVMQNPRHLVRRRGQEARLRCSPMKGHSHVYWYRQLPEEGLKFMVYLQKENIIDESGMPKERFSAEFPKEGPSILRIQQVVRGDSAAYFCASSPPGQYTEAFFGQGTRLTVV.

The chain combines TRBV19 with TRBJ2-7; TRBD2 aligns across 11 bases. Germline-derived CDR1 and CDR2 are LNHDA and SQIVND (reference sequence). V gave up 2 bases and J gave up 3 bases; unmatched junction bases: 9. The CDR3 covers 17 residues. In DNA form, the CDR3 reads TGTGCCAGTAGTATAACGGTAGCGGGAGGGAATCTCTACGAGCAGTACTTC. This sequence encodes CASSITVAGGNLYEQYF.

This clonotype was observed many times. V gene TRBV7-3 combines with J gene TRBJ1-6; TRBD1 matches at 9 bases. V dropped 0 bases and J dropped 10; count of bases not matched to a gene: 7. CDR1 is SGHTA, CDR2 FQGTGA, per germline. The CDR3 runs to 16 residues. In DNA form, the CDR3 reads TGTGCCAGCAGCTTAACGGCCGACAGGGGGTCCTCACCCCTCCACTTT. Translating it yields CASSLTADRGSSPLHF.

Concerning this clonotype: Possible read error: a much larger clone is one base away. V gene TRBV10-1 combines with J gene TRBJ2-5; D remains unclear. CDR3 size: 14 residues. The germline gives CDR1 WNHNN, CDR2 SYGVQD (reference sequence). This CDR3 reads CACSDRAPPETQYF. The CDR3 nucleotides read TGCGCCTGCAGTGACCGCGCACCACCAGAGACCCAGTACTTC.

This clonotype was picked up many times. The chain employs TRBV5-6 and TRBJ1-6, with TRBD1 identical over 8 bases. After removal of 4 bases from V and 8 bases from J, the junction contained 5 bases not matched to a gene. This CDR3 is 14 amino acids long. In germline, CDR1 is SGHDT, CDR2 YYEEEE. The CDR3, as DNA: TGTGCCAGCAGCCTTCGACAGGGGTATTCACCCCTCCACTTT. Its protein product is CASSLRQGYSPLHF.

The chain carries TRBV10-1 and TRBJ2-3; perhaps TRBD1 as D (6 bases). CDR1 and CDR2 from the germline V gene are WNHNN and SYGVQD (reference sequence). The CDR3 spans 13 residues. V shed 5 bases and J shed 4 bases, with 10 bases lying between them. CDR3 in DNA: TGCGCCAGCAGTAAAGGGGGATCAGATACGCAGTATTTT. This sequence encodes CASSKGGSDTQYF.

This clonotype was detected ten times or more. The rearrangement links TRBV7-9 to TRBJ2-7, with D unresolved. Trimming left V 6 bases short and J 3 bases short, with 12 bases between. Germline V lookup: CDR1 SEHNR, CDR2 FQNEAQ (reference sequence). The CDR3 runs to 13 residues. The CDR3 protein is CASSPTLHYEQYF. The CDR3 DNA sequence: TGTGCCAGCAGTCCTACCCTTCACTACGAGCAGTACTTC.

The chain combines TRBV20-1 with TRBJ1-5; 7 bases agree with TRBD1. There are 19 residues in the CDR3. Looked up from germline, CDR1 is DFQATT and CDR2 is SNEGSKA (reference sequence). The V and J ends lost 3 bases and 1 base, in that order; junction bases with no gene match: 18. Written as DNA, the CDR3 is TGCAGTGCTAGCGGGGGGGGGTTCGTTAGGGACAGAAGCAATCAGCCCCAGCATTTT. This gives the protein CSASGGGFVRDRSNQPQHF.

The J gene is TRBJ2-6, the V gene TRBV5-5, with no clear D. CDR3 length: 16 residues. V gave up 3 bases and J gave up 4 bases, with 14 bases separating them. Per germline, CDR1 SGHKS and CDR2 YYEKEE (reference sequence). The CDR3 loop is CASSWDGNTGANVLTF. CDR3 nucleotide sequence: TGTGCCAGCAGCTGGGATGGAAATACCGGGGCCAACGTCCTGACTTTC.

This clonotype has ten or more counts. V and J are TRBV30 and TRBJ1-3; 7 positions agree with TRBD1. Losses at the gene ends were 6 bases for V and 2 bases for J; bases not matched to a gene: 4. Germline loops: CDR1 GTSNPN, CDR2 SVGIG (reference sequence). The CDR3 sequence is 13 residues long. The CDR3 DNA reads as TGTGCCTGCGGTCAGGGGGCTGGAAACACCATATATTTT. This sequence encodes CACGQGAGNTIYF.

The table lists this clonotype with many counts. This chain uses TRBV6-5 with TRBJ1-2; 10 bases line up with TRBD1. V was clipped by 0 bases and J by 8 bases; unmatched bases: 3. Germline V gene data show CDR1 as MNHEY and CDR2 as SVGAGI. CDR3 length: 14 amino acids. The CDR3 is CASSYSGQGFGYTF. CDR3 sequence (DNA): TGTGCCAGCAGTTACTCGGGACAGGGGTTCGGCTACACCTTC.

There are many counts of this clonotype. This rearrangement joins TRBV6-1 to TRBJ2-3, with 9 nucleotides matching TRBD1. CDR3 length: 16 amino acids. Germline assignment: CDR1 MNHNS and CDR2 SASEGT. V was clipped by 6 bases and J by 2 bases; unmatched bases: 9. The CDR3 reads CASSVKQGAATDTQYF. In DNA, the CDR3 is TGTGCCAGCAGCGTAAAACAGGGGGCGGCCACAGATACGCAGTATTTT.

This clonotype occurred once. The rearrangement links TRBV5-1 to TRBJ2-3; 8 bases align to TRBD1. From germline, CDR1 is SGHRS and CDR2 YFSETQ. The CDR3 length is 18 residues. V lost 4 bases, J lost 5 bases, and 18 bases stayed unmatched. The CDR3 sequence: CASSPGLITGGTEDTQYF. Written as DNA, the CDR3 is TGCGCCAGCAGCCCTGGGCTTATTACAGGGGGGACTGAAGATACGCAGTATTTT.

The V call is TRBV3-1, the J call TRBJ2-5, with 8 bases matching TRBD2. Germline CDR1 is LGHDT and CDR2 is YNNKEL (reference sequence). J lost 4 bases, V lost 4 bases, and 14 bases had no gene match. The CDR3 contains 17 residues. The CDR3 sequence is CASSPGVGGGPAETQYF. The CDR3 DNA reads as TGTGCCAGCAGCCCAGGGGTTGGCGGGGGGCCCGCAGAGACCCAGTACTTC.